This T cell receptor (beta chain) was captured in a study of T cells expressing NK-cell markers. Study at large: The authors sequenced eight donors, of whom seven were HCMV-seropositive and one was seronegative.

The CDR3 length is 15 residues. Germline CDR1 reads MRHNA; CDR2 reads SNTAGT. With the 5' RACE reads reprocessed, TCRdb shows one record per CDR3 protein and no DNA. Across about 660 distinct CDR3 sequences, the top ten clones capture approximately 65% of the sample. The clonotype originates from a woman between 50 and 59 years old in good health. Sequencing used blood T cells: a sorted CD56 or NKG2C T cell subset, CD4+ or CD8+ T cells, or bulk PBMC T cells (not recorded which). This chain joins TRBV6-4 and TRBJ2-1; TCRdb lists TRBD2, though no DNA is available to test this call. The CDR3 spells CASSALAGSYNEQFF.